This TCR beta chain was profiled in a study of blood T cell repertoires in COVID-19. Study-wide background: Spain, Italy and the United States supplied samples that represented acute and convalescent COVID-19.

Under the authors' procedure: Reference gene primer amplification gave nucleated cell count estimates. Sequencing was performed with immunoSEQ multiplex PCR; in TCRdb, only in-frame clones are kept and a portion is missing. V and J calls plus clone size are reproduced from that table; the DNA served to infer D and trimming. The sample records about 140,000 clones, over 75% being singletons. The specimen was peripheral blood. The source of this sequence is a human donor in a cohort sampled during active COVID-19.

This chain's CDR3 is CASSLGGFRGEGYTF. The DNA of the CDR3 is TGTGCCAGCAGCTTAGGGGGCTTTAGAGGTGAAGGCTACACCTTC. The chain combines TRBV7-9 with TRBJ1-2; D perhaps matches TRBD1 (5 bases). The V end lost 1 base, the J end lost 8 bases, and 17 bases lay between the germline ends. Germline-derived CDR1 and CDR2 are SEHNR and FQNEAQ (reference sequence). This CDR3 has 15 amino acids.